The source of this T cell receptor beta chain is a study of blood T cell repertoires in COVID-19. Overall study context: Collection of acute and convalescent COVID-19 samples took place in the United States, Italy and Spain. From T cells, B-cell-depleted T cells, or PBMCs came the material, which was cDNA or gDNA.

Germline V CDR1 and CDR2: MGHRA, YSYEKL. Trimming took 8 bases from V and 7 from J; bases not matched to a gene: 13. The CDR3 runs to 15 residues. Using immunoSEQ multiplex PCR, the repertoire was profiled, and TCRdb retains in-frame clones only, with some absent. Of fewer than 200,000 clones in the sample, approximately 79% were seen once. The V gene is TRBV4-1, the J gene TRBJ1-4; 7 bases are shared with TRBD1. The sequence was collected from a woman older than 75 with acute or convalescent COVID-19. Sequencing input: peripheral blood. The CDR3 loop reads CASSLLQGLGEKLFF. The CDR3 nucleotides are TGCGCCAGCTCTCTTCTACAGGGGCTAGGTGAAAAACTGTTTTTT.